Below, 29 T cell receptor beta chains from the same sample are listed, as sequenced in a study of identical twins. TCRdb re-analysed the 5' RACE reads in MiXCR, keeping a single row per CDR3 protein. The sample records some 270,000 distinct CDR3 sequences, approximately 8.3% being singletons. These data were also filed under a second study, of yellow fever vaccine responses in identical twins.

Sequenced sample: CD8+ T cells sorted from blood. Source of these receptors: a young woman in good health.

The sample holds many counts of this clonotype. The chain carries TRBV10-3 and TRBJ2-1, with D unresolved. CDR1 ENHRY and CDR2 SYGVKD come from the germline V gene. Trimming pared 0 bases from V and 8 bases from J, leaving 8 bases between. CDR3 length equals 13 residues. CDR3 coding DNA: TGTGCCATCAGTGAGTCGAGGATCGATGAGCAGTTCTTC. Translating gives CAISESRIDEQFF.

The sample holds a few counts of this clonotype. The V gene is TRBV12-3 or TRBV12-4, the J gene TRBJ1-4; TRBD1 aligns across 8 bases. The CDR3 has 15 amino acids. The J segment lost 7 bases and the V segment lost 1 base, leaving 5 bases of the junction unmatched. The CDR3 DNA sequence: TGTGCCAGCAGTTTAGTGGGGGGACAGGCTGAAAAACTGTTTTTT. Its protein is CASSLVGGQAEKLFF.

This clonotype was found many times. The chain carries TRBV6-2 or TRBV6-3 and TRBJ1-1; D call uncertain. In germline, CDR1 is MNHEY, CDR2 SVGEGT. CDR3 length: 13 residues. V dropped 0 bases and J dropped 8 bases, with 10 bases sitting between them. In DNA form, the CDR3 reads TGTGCCAGCAGTTACTCGGAGGCAAAGGAAGCTTTCTTT. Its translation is CASSYSEAKEAFF.

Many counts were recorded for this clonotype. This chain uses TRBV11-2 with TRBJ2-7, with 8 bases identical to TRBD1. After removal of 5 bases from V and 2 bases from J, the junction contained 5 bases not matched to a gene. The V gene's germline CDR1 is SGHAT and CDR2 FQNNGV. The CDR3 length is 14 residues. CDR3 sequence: CASSPDRGTYEQYF. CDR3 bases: TGTGCCAGCAGCCCCGACAGGGGAACCTACGAGCAGTACTTC.

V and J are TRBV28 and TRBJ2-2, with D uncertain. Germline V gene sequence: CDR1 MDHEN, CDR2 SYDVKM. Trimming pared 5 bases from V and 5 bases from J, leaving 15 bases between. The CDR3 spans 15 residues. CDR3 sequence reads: CASSPPGVVTGELFF. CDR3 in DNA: TGTGCCAGCAGTCCCCCAGGTGTGGTGACCGGGGAGCTGTTTTTT.

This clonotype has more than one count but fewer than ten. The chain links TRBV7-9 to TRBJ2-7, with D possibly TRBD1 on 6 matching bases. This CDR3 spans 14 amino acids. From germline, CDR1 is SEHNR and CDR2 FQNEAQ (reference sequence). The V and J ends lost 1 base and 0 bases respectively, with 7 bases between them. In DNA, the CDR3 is TGTGCCAGCAGCTTAGGACAGGCCTCCTACGAGCAGTACTTC. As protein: CASSLGQASYEQYF. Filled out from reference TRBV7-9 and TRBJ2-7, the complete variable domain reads DTGVSQNPRHKITKRGQNVTFRCDPISEHNRLYWYRQTLGQGPEFLTYFQNEAQLEKSRLLSDRFSAERPKGSFSTLEIQRTEQGDSAMYLCASSLGQASYEQYFGPGTRLTVT.

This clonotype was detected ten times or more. The CDR3 region has the DNA TGCGCCAGCAGCCAAGTCCTCTGGGGGCTAGCGGACAACAATGAGCAGTTCTTC. Its protein product is CASSQVLWGLADNNEQFF. This chain connects TRBV4-1 to TRBJ2-1; possible D gene TRBD2, 7 bases. Looked up from germline, CDR1 is MGHRA and CDR2 is YSYEKL. Trimming shortened V by 1 base and J by 5 bases, and 21 bases separated the two germline ends. The CDR3 loop spans 18 amino acids.

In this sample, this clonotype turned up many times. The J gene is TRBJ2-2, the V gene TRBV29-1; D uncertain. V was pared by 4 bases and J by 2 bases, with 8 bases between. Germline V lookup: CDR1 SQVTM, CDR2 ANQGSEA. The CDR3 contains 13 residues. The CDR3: CSVVGQNTGELFF. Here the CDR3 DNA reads TGCAGCGTTGTGGGCCAAAACACCGGGGAGCTGTTTTTT.

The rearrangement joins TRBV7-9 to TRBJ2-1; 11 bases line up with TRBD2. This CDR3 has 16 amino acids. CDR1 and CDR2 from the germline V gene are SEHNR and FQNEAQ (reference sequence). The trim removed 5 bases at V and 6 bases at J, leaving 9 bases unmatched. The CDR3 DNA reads TGTGCCAGCAGCAAATCTCTAGCGGGAGGACCCAATGAGCAGTTCTTC. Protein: CASSKSLAGGPNEQFF.

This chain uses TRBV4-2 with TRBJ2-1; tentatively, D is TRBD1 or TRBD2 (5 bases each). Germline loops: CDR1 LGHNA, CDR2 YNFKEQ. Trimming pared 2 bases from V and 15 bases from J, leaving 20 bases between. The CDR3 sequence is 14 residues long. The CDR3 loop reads CASSQSLGPTSAFF. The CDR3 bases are TGTGCCAGCAGCCAATCGTTGGGACCCACCTCGGCGTTCTTC.

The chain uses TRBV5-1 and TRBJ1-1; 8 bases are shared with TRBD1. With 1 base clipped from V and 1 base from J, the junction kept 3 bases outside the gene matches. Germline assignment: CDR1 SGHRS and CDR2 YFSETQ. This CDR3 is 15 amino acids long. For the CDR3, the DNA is TGCGCCAGCAGCTTGCAGGGGGCCCCGAACACTGAAGCTTTCTTT. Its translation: CASSLQGAPNTEAFF.

The CDR3: CSARGTTYNEQFF. CDR3 DNA: TGCAGTGCTAGAGGAACTACATACAATGAGCAGTTCTTC. The genes are TRBV20-1 and TRBJ2-1; D is unresolved. V gave up 1 base and J gave up 4 bases, with 8 bases separating them. The CDR3 spans 13 residues. The germline CDR1 and CDR2 sequences are DFQATT and SNEGSKA (reference sequence).

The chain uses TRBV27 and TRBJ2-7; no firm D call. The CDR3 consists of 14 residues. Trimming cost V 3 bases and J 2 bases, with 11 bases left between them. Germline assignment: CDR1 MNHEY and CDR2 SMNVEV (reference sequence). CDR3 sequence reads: CASSLRFPAYEQYF. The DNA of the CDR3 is TGTGCCAGCAGTTTGAGATTCCCAGCCTACGAGCAGTACTTC.

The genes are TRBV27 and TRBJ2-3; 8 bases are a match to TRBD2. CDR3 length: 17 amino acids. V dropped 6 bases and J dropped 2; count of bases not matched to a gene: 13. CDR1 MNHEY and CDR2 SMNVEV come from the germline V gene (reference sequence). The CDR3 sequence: CASRPRLGLATTDTQYF. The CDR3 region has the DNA TGTGCCAGCAGGCCCCGACTCGGACTAGCCACCACAGATACGCAGTATTTT.

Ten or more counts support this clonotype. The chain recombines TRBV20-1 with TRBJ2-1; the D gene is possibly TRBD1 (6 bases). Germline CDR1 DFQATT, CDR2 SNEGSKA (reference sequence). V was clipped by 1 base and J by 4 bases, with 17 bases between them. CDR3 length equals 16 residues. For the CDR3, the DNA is TGCAGTGCTAGAGGCCCAGGGGCCCACCTTTACAATGAGCAGTTCTTC. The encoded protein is CSARGPGAHLYNEQFF.

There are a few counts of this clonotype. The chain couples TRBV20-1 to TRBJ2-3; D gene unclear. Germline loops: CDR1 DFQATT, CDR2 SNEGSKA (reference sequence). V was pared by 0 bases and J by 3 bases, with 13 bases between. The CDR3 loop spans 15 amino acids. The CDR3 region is CSARDYRVETDTQYF. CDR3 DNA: TGCAGTGCTAGAGATTATCGTGTGGAGACAGATACGCAGTATTTT.

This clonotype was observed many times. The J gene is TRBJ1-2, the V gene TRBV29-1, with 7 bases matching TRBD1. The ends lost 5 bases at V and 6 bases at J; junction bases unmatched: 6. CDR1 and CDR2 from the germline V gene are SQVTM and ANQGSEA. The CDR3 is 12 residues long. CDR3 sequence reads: CSVTLTGDGYTF. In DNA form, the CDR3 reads TGCAGCGTTACCCTAACAGGGGATGGCTACACCTTC.

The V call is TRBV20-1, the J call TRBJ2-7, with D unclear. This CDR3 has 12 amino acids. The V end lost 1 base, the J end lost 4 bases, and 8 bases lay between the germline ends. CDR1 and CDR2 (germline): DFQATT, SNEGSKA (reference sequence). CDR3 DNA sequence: TGCAGTGCTAGAGCCAGAGATTACGAGCAGTACTTC. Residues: CSARARDYEQYF.

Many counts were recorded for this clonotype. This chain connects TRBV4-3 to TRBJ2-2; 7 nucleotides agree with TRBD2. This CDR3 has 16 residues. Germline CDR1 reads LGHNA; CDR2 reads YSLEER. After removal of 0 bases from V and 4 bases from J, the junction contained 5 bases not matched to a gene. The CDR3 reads CASSQDSSGLTGELFF. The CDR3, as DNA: TGCGCCAGCAGCCAAGATTCTAGCGGTCTCACCGGGGAGCTGTTTTTT.

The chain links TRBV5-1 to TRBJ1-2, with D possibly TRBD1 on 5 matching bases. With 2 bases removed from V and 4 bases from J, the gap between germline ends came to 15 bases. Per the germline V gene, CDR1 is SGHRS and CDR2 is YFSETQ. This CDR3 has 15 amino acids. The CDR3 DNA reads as TGCGCCAGCAGCTTCGGGTGGGACGACGGCTATGGCTACACCTTC. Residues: CASSFGWDDGYGYTF.

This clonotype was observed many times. Here the CDR3 DNA reads TGCGCCAGCAGCCAAGATAGACAGGGCGACTACGAGCAGTACTTC. Its protein is CASSQDRQGDYEQYF. This chain connects TRBV4-3 to TRBJ2-7; 7 bases map to TRBD1. The junction had 5 bases not matched to a gene; V was cut back by 0 bases and J by 3 bases. CDR1 and CDR2 from the germline V gene are LGHNA and YSLEER. This CDR3 has 15 amino acids.

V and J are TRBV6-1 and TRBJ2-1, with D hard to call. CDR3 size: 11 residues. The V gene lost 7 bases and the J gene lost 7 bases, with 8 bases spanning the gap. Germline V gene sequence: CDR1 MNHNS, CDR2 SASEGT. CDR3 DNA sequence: TGTGCCAGCATCTGGGGAAATGAGCAGTTCTTC. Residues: CASIWGNEQFF.

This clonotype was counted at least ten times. Here the CDR3 DNA reads TGCAGCGTCTTACAGGGGACCAACACCGGGGAGCTGTTTTTT. Its translation is CSVLQGTNTGELFF. The chain uses TRBV29-1 and TRBJ2-2; 7 nucleotides line up with TRBD1. V lost 6 bases and J lost 2; bases outside the gene matches: 6. Germline loops: CDR1 SQVTM, CDR2 ANQGSEA. This CDR3 comprises 14 residues.

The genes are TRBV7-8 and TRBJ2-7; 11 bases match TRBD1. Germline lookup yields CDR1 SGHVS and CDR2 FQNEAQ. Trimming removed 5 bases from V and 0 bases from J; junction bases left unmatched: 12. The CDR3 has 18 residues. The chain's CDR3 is CASSERTGGQMSSYEQYF. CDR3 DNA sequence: TGTGCCAGCAGCGAAAGGACAGGGGGCCAGATGAGCTCCTACGAGCAGTACTTC.

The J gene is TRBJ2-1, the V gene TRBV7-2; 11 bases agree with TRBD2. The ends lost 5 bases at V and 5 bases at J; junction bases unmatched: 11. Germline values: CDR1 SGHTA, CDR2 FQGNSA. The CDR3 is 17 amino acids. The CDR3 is CASSPSLAGELNNEQFF. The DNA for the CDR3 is TGTGCCAGCAGCCCATCACTAGCGGGGGAGCTAAACAATGAGCAGTTCTTC.

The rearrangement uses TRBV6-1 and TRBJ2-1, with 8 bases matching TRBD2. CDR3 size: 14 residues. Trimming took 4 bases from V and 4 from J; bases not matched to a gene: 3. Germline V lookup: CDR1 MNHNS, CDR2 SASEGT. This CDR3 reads CASSGLAGYNEQFF. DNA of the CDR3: TGTGCCAGCAGTGGTCTAGCGGGTTACAATGAGCAGTTCTTC.

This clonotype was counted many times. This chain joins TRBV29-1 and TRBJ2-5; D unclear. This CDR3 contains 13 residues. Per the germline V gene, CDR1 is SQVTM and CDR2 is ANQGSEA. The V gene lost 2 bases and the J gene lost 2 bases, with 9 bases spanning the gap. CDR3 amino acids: CSVELEFQETQYF. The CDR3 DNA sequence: TGCAGCGTTGAACTGGAATTTCAAGAGACCCAGTACTTC.

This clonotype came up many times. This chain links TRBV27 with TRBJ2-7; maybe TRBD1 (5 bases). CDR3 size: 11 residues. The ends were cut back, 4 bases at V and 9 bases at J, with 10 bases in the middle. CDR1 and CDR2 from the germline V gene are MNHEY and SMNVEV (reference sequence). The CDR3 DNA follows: TGTGCCAGCAGTTCGGACAAAGGGCAGTACTTC. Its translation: CASSSDKGQYF.

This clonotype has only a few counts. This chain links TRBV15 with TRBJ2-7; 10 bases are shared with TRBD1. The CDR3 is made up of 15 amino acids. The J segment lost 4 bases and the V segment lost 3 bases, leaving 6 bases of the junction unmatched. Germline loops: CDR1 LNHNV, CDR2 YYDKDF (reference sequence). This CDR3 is CATSRSRTGGYEQYF. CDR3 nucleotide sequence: TGTGCCACCAGCAGGTCTCGGACAGGGGGATACGAGCAGTACTTC.